The clone carrying this TCR beta chain is classed as medium-sized (0.01 to 0.1%). No antigen is known for it. TCRdb re-clonotyped the PCR reads through MiXCR. The table includes roughly 21,000 clones, roughly 28% detected once. This CDR3 has 14 amino acids. CDR1 and CDR2 from the germline V gene are MDHEN and SYDVKM. Trimming removed 7 bases from V and 2 bases from J, with 13 bases in between. These data belong to a study of metastatic and nonmetastatic thyroid tumors. Study summary: Blood and tumor or nodule tissue repertoires from malignant and benign thyroid patients were compared. Regarding the study as a whole: Significantly greater TCR beta diversity was reportedly found in malignant thyroid tumors than in benign nodules (in blood and tumor).

No patient had received any treatment before thyroid surgery. The TCR sequence derives from a male donor with papillary thyroid cancer or a benign thyroid nodule (not recorded which). Some clones in this sample may be carry-over from other donors' samples. The chain recombines TRBV28 with TRBJ2-3, with D hard to call. Sequencing input: tumor tissue. The CDR3 is CASNPAGLTDTQYF. In DNA, the CDR3 is TGTGCCAGCAACCCAGCAGGCCTCACAGATACGCAGTATTTT.